In its sample, the clone carrying this TCR beta chain was seen a few times. Its antigen is unknown. Primers included in the PCR were 60 Vbeta and 13 Jbeta primers. Clones were sequenced by immunoSEQ multiplex PCR, and TCRdb holds only the in-frame ones, with some missing. Among tens of thousands of clones listed, about 73% were seen once. Looked up from germline, CDR1 is SNHLY and CDR2 is FYNNEI. The V end lost 5 bases, the J end lost 1 base, and 10 bases lay between the germline ends. The CDR3 is made up of 14 amino acids. This entry is derived from a study of cytomegalovirus exposure and HLA in healthy donors. Study-level findings and limits: A later analysis by the authors found several of the most significant clusters apparently linked to common viral pathogens. TRBV6-2, TRBV6-3 and other indistinguishable V segments were excluded. An analysis that came later showed most CMV-associated TCR beta chains appearing HLA-restricted. Accurate prediction of most subjects' HLA-A and HLA-B alleles from TCR beta sequences was reported.

The sample taken for sequencing was PBMCs. The source of this sequence is a woman in her sixties in good health and CMV-seropositive. The chain links TRBV2 to TRBJ2-3; maybe TRBD1 (5 bases). This chain's CDR3 is CASSWQGRTDTQYF. The CDR3 DNA reads TGTGCCAGCAGTTGGCAGGGCCGCACAGATACGCAGTATTTT.